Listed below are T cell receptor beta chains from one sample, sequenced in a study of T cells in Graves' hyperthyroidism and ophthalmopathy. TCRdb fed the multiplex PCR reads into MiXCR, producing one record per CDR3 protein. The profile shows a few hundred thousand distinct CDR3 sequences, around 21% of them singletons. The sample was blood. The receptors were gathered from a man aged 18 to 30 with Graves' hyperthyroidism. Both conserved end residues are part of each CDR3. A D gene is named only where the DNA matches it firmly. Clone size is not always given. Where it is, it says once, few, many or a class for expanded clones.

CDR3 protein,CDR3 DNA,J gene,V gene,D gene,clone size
CASRSGTGQGSSSGGYTF,TGTGCCAGTAGAAGTGGTACGGGACAGGGATCATCGAGCGGCGGCTACACCTTC,TRBJ1-2,TRBV19,TRBD1,.
CASSPGGWVTEAFF,TGTGCCAGTAGCCCTGGGGGCTGGGTCACTGAAGCTTTCTTT,TRBJ1-1,TRBV19,.,many
CASTRGGSLTEACF,TGTGCCAGTACGCGGGGGGGGTCATTGACTGAAGCTTGCTTT,TRBJ1-1,TRBV19,.,.
CASSYSVSGDGEQYF,TGTGCCAGCAGTTACTCAGTATCGGGGGACGGCGAGCAGTACTTC,TRBJ2-7,TRBV6-5,.,.
CASSPRGYEQYF,TGTGCCAGCAGCCCTCGGGGCTACGAGCAGTACTTC,TRBJ2-7,TRBV12-3/TRBV12-4,.,many
CASSLTGINEQYF,TGTGCCAGCAGTTTAACGGGAATTAACGAGCAGTACTTC,TRBJ2-7,TRBV27,.,.
CAWSIAGEYTGELFF,TGTGCCTGGAGTATAGCGGGGGAGTACACCGGGGAGCTGTTTTTT,TRBJ2-2,TRBV30,TRBD2,.
CASSSGYAYGGELFF,TGTGCCAGCAGCTCCGGCTACGCTTATGGCGGGGAGCTGTTTTTT,TRBJ2-2,TRBV7-2,.,few
CSVGGDRSLYGYTF,TGCAGCGTGGGGGGGGACAGATCCCTCTATGGCTACACCTTC,TRBJ1-2,TRBV29-1,TRBD1,many
CASSLSWTGASYGYTF,TGTGCCAGCAGTTTATCGTGGACAGGGGCCAGCTATGGCTACACCTTC,TRBJ1-2,TRBV28,TRBD1,.
CASSFGHHYGYTF,TGTGCCAGCAGTTTTGGACATCACTATGGCTACACCTTC,TRBJ1-2,TRBV6-2/TRBV6-3,.,once
CASSNTGTVYGYTF,TGTGCCAGCAGTAATACCGGGACGGTCTATGGCTACACCTTC,TRBJ1-2,TRBV28,.,few
CASSPPYGGTEAFF,TGTGCCAGCAGCCCCCCTTATGGAGGCACTGAAGCTTTCTTT,TRBJ1-1,TRBV11-3,.,few
CASSPAGSRETQYF,TGTGCCAGCAGCCCTGCGGGGAGCAGAGAGACCCAGTACTTC,TRBJ2-5,TRBV7-9,.,few
CASSYRGRGPQHF,TGTGCCAGCAGTTACAGGGGACGTGGTCCCCAGCATTTT,TRBJ1-5,TRBV28,TRBD1,many
CAWSVHGGQETQYF,TGTGCCTGGAGTGTTCACGGGGGCCAAGAGACCCAGTACTTC,TRBJ2-5,TRBV30,.,few
CASSPTPGGEQPQHF,TGTGCCAGCTCACCAACGCCTGGGGGCGAACAGCCCCAGCATTTT,TRBJ1-5,TRBV18,.,.
CASSPLAGVTGELFF,TGTGCCAGCAGTCCACTAGCGGGAGTCACCGGGGAGCTGTTTTTT,TRBJ2-2,TRBV27,TRBD2,.
CASSRVRGPDGYTF,TGCGCCAGCAGCCGCGTTAGGGGCCCTGATGGCTACACCTTC,TRBJ1-2,TRBV4-1,.,.
CASTRTVNTGELFF,TGTGCCAGCACCAGGACTGTGAACACCGGGGAGCTGTTTTTT,TRBJ2-2,TRBV6-2/TRBV6-3,.,many
CASSYSDSPLHF,TGTGCCAGCAGTTATTCAGATTCACCCCTCCACTTT,TRBJ1-6,TRBV6-1,.,many
CASNGGDNSGNTIYF,TGTGCCAGCAACGGAGGGGATAACTCTGGAAACACCATATATTTT,TRBJ1-3,TRBV2,.,many
CAISTQGADGYTF,TGTGCCATCAGTACTCAGGGGGCGGATGGCTACACCTTC,TRBJ1-2,TRBV10-3,TRBD1,.
CAISAILYEQYF,TGTGCCATCAGTGCGATCCTCTACGAGCAGTACTTC,TRBJ2-7,TRBV10-3,.,many
CASSNGGLGYTF,TGTGCCAGCAGCAACGGCGGGCTCGGCTACACCTTC,TRBJ1-2,TRBV12-3/TRBV12-4,.,.
CASSLLSTPGTQYF,TGTGCCAGCAGTTTGCTGAGTACTCCGGGGACCCAGTACTTC,TRBJ2-5,TRBV12-3/TRBV12-4,.,many
CASSQVLGNTGELFF,TGTGCCAGCAGCCAAGTTTTAGGGAACACCGGGGAGCTGTTTTTT,TRBJ2-2,TRBV4-2,.,few
CASSLAGRGRRTEAFF,TGTGCCAGCAGTTTAGCAGGGAGGGGGCGGCGTACTGAAGCTTTCTTT,TRBJ1-1,TRBV12-3/TRBV12-4,TRBD1,.
CASSMGGVEELFF,TGTGCCAGTAGTATGGGCGGGGTTGAGGAGCTGTTTTTT,TRBJ2-2,TRBV19,.,few
CASSPSLISHTF,TGTGCCAGCAGTCCTTCTCTGATCTCCCACACCTTC,TRBJ1-2,TRBV28,.,many
CASRAGRLRTEAFF,TGTGCCAGCAGGGCGGGACGCCTGAGGACTGAAGCTTTCTTT,TRBJ1-1,TRBV27,.,once
CASRGNQPQHF,TGTGCCAGCAGGGGGAATCAGCCCCAGCATTTT,TRBJ1-5,TRBV28,.,many